This TCR beta chain was recovered during a study of blood T cell repertoires in COVID-19. Study background: The United States, Italy and Spain supplied acute and convalescent COVID-19 samples. T cells, B-cell-depleted T cells, or PBMCs provided the cDNA or gDNA that served as material.

Trimming at V came to 1 base and at J to 3 bases, leaving 6 bases not matched to a gene. Germline values: CDR1 LGHNA, CDR2 YNFKEQ. The CDR3 consists of 16 residues. Authors' methods: Reference gene primer amplification gave estimated nucleated cell counts. Repertoires were generated with immunoSEQ multiplex PCR, while TCRdb's copy carries only in-frame clones and drops some. That table is the source of V, J and clone size, and D and trimming were worked out from the DNA. Counted here are fewer than 90,000 clones, nearly 95% occurring once; the ten biggest clones make up 3.5% to 5%. The specimen was peripheral blood. J is TRBJ2-7 and V is TRBV4-2; 10 bases map to TRBD2. The source of this sequence is a human donor with active COVID-19. The donor label of this sample is uncertain. The CDR3 sequence: CASSQGASGGYYEQYF. The DNA of the CDR3 is TGTGCCAGCAGCCAAGGGGCTAGCGGGGGTTACTACGAGCAGTACTTC.